The 26 T cell receptor beta chains presented below share a single source sample, sequenced in a study of CD8+ T cells in alopecia areata. cDNA prepared by RNA extraction and subsequent reverse transcription served as the template for sequencing. The assay was immunoSEQ multiplex PCR, and TCRdb's table has in-frame clones only and misses some. The sample shows approximately 120,000 clones, about 50% of them seen only once. The sample comprised NKG2D-low CD8+ T cells sorted from blood. Source of these receptors: a human donor with alopecia areata.

This chain links TRBV29-1 with TRBJ1-3; D not resolved. The CDR3 extends over 14 amino acids. Trimming cost V 3 bases and J 3 bases, with 12 bases left between them. The V gene's germline CDR1 is SQVTM and CDR2 ANQGSEA. The CDR3 DNA sequence: TGCAGCGTTGAGGGGTCAGGACTTGGAAACACCATATATTTT. Protein sequence: CSVEGSGLGNTIYF.

J is TRBJ2-3 and V is TRBV9; D ambiguous. The germline gives CDR1 SGDLS, CDR2 YYNGEE. V was trimmed by 3 bases and J by 2 bases, leaving 7 bases between them. The CDR3 loop spans 13 amino acids. The CDR3 loop is CASSAALTDTQYF. CDR3 DNA sequence: TGTGCCAGCAGCGCCGCGCTCACAGATACGCAGTATTTT.

This clone turned up a few times. Written as DNA, the CDR3 is TGTGCCAGCAGTTATGGACAGACTAATGAGCAGTTCTTC. Protein product: CASSYGQTNEQFF. The chain is built from TRBV6-5 and TRBJ2-1; tentatively, D is TRBD1 (6 bases). Germline V lookup: CDR1 MNHEY, CDR2 SVGAGI. V was clipped by 3 bases and J by 7 bases, with 10 bases between them. The CDR3 has 13 amino acids.

This clone has more than one count but fewer than ten. The chain uses TRBV6-5 and TRBJ2-5, with D unresolved. CDR3 size: 11 residues. The V end lost 6 bases, the J end lost 2 bases, and 4 bases lay between the germline ends. Germline lookup yields CDR1 MNHEY and CDR2 SVGAGI. The CDR3 sequence: CASRGQETQYF. The CDR3 nucleotides read TGTGCCAGCAGGGGACAAGAGACCCAGTACTTC.

The chain carries TRBV29-1 and TRBJ2-1, with D unresolved. V lost 0 bases and J lost 2, with 8 bases in between. CDR1 is SQVTM and CDR2 is ANQGSEA in the germline V gene. The CDR3 is made up of 14 amino acids. CDR3 region: CSVEDPNPYNEQFF. The CDR3 nucleotides are TGCAGCGTTGAAGATCCGAATCCCTACAATGAGCAGTTCTTC.

The chain recombines TRBV27 with TRBJ1-2, with 9 bases identical to TRBD1. Germline-derived CDR1 and CDR2 are MNHEY and SMNVEV (reference sequence). The junction had 4 bases not matched to a gene; V was cut back by 5 bases and J by 6 bases. This CDR3 contains 13 residues. The CDR3 loop is CASSLRTGDGYTF. The CDR3 DNA is TGTGCCAGCAGTCTTAGGACAGGGGATGGCTACACCTTC.

The rearrangement uses TRBV30 and TRBJ2-7, with D possibly matching TRBD1 (6 bases). From germline, CDR1 is GTSNPN and CDR2 SVGIG (reference sequence). Trimming took off 5 bases at V and 0 bases at J, with 17 bases between the two ends. The CDR3 is 15 amino acids. CDR3 amino acids: CAWDRTTLSSYEQYF. The CDR3 DNA follows: TGTGCCTGGGACAGGACAACCTTGAGCTCCTACGAGCAGTACTTC.

This clone was counted only a few times. The genes are TRBV29-1 and TRBJ2-1, with 7 bases identical to TRBD1. The V and J ends lost 3 bases and 3 bases, in that order; junction bases with no gene match: 2. Germline V CDR1 and CDR2: SQVTM, ANQGSEA. This CDR3 contains 13 residues. This chain's CDR3 is CSVDGQDYNEQFF. The DNA of the CDR3 is TGCAGCGTTGATGGACAGGACTACAATGAGCAGTTCTTC.

V usage is TRBV6-6 and J usage is TRBJ2-7; D unresolved. Germline values: CDR1 MNHNY, CDR2 SVGAGI (reference sequence). The CDR3 runs to 12 residues. Trimming cost V 0 bases and J 7 bases, with 7 bases left between them. CDR3 sequence (DNA): TGTGCCAGCAGTTACTCACCGACAGAGCAGTACTTC. It encodes CASSYSPTEQYF.

The chain carries TRBV6-1 and TRBJ2-3; 8 bases map to TRBD2. With 6 bases clipped from V and 4 bases from J, the junction kept 6 bases outside the gene matches. The germline V gene has CDR1 MNHNS and CDR2 SASEGT. CDR3 length: 14 amino acids. As DNA, the CDR3 is TGTGCCAGCAGCCCGGGGGGGCCCCCAGATACGCAGTATTTT. Protein sequence: CASSPGGPPDTQYF.

The V call is TRBV29-1, the J call TRBJ2-7; TRBD2 matches 10 bases. The CDR3 has 13 residues. With 5 bases clipped from V and 7 bases from J, the junction kept 8 bases outside the gene matches. The germline V gene has CDR1 SQVTM and CDR2 ANQGSEA. The DNA of the CDR3 is TGCAGCGTTCATCCTAGCGGGAGTGATGAGCAGTACTTC. This sequence encodes CSVHPSGSDEQYF.

The chain links TRBV7-3 to TRBJ2-7; no clear D gene. This CDR3 has 13 residues. Trimming removed 6 bases from V and 5 bases from J, with 14 bases in between. Germline-derived CDR1 and CDR2 are SGHTA and FQGTGA. For the CDR3, the DNA is TGTGCCAGCAGGTCTCCGGGCACGGACGAGCAGTACTTC. Translating gives CASRSPGTDEQYF.

V gene TRBV29-1 combines with J gene TRBJ2-7; 7 bases align to TRBD1. Germline V gene sequence: CDR1 SQVTM, CDR2 ANQGSEA. This CDR3 is 15 amino acids long. Unmatched junction bases numbered 6, after V lost 1 base and J lost 0 bases. CDR3 protein: CSVEGRDSSSYEQYF. CDR3 bases: TGCAGCGTTGAAGGCCGGGACAGTAGCTCCTACGAGCAGTACTTC.

This chain uses TRBV29-1 with TRBJ2-7, with 7 bases matching TRBD1. Losses at the gene ends were 7 bases for V and 5 bases for J; bases not matched to a gene: 8. There are 12 residues in the CDR3. Germline CDR1 reads SQVTM; CDR2 reads ANQGSEA. CDR3 sequence (DNA): TGCAGCGGACGGGGACAGTCGCACGAGCAGTACTTC. Its protein product is CSGRGQSHEQYF.

This clone was observed a handful of times. At the DNA level, this CDR3 is encoded by other sequences in the same sample as well. The V gene is TRBV29-1, the J gene TRBJ2-7; tentative D call: TRBD2 (6 bases). Trimming left V 3 bases short and J 6 bases short, with 12 bases between. Germline V gene data show CDR1 as SQVTM and CDR2 as ANQGSEA. The CDR3 runs 12 residues. CDR3 sequence: CSVEEEGLEQYF. The CDR3 DNA follows: TGCAGCGTTGAGGAGGAGGGGCTCGAGCAGTACTTC.

This clone has more than one count but fewer than ten. Different DNA sequences within this sample yield the same CDR3. The rearrangement uses TRBV27 and TRBJ2-1; D unresolved. This CDR3 spans 11 amino acids. Trimming cost V 3 bases and J 4 bases, with 1 base left between them. CDR1 and CDR2 (germline): MNHEY, SMNVEV (reference sequence). The CDR3 region has the DNA TGTGCCAGCAGTTTGTACAATGAGCAGTTCTTC. It codes for CASSLYNEQFF.

This rearrangement joins TRBV28 to TRBJ2-5; the D gene is possibly TRBD2 (5 bases). Trimming removed 2 bases from V and 0 bases from J, with 7 bases in between. The CDR3 loop spans 14 amino acids. Germline loops: CDR1 MDHEN, CDR2 SYDVKM. CDR3 residues: CASSLEDYQETQYF. DNA for the CDR3: TGTGCCAGCAGTTTAGAGGACTACCAAGAGACCCAGTACTTC.

V and J are TRBV2 and TRBJ2-1; possible D gene TRBD2, 5 bases. Per the germline V gene, CDR1 is SNHLY and CDR2 is FYNNEI. This CDR3 spans 9 amino acids. V lost 11 bases, J lost 12 bases, and 11 bases lay in between. CDR3 coding DNA: TGTGCCGCCCGGGGTGCGCAGTTCTTC. Protein: CAARGAQFF.

J is TRBJ2-3 and V is TRBV5-1, with unresolved D. The ends were cut back, 4 bases at V and 0 bases at J, with 12 bases in the middle. Germline CDR1 and CDR2: SGHRS and YFSETQ. CDR3 length equals 15 residues. CDR3 DNA sequence: TGCGCCAGCAGCGACGGCGGAACTAGCACAGATACGCAGTATTTT. Translating it yields CASSDGGTSTDTQYF.

The chain combines TRBV11-2 with TRBJ2-2, with D uncertain. The germline V gene encodes CDR1 SGHAT and CDR2 FQNNGV. The CDR3 is 15 residues long. With 5 bases removed from V and 4 bases from J, the gap between germline ends came to 14 bases. The CDR3, as DNA: TGTGCCAGCAGCGCAGCTCCGGGTCCCACCGGGGAGCTGTTTTTT. Protein product: CASSAAPGPTGELFF.

On this clone itself: Other DNA variants within this sample encode the same CDR3. J is TRBJ2-7 and V is TRBV5-6; D gene uncertain. With 4 bases removed from V and 4 bases from J, the gap between germline ends came to 6 bases. Germline lookup yields CDR1 SGHDT and CDR2 YYEEEE. The CDR3 totals 11 residues. In DNA, the CDR3 is TGTGCCAGCAGCCTTGGGTACGAGCAGTACTTC. This codes for CASSLGYEQYF. Combining the CDR3 with reference TRBV5-6 and TRBJ2-7 gives the whole variable domain DAGVTQSPTHLIKTRGQQVTLRCSPKSGHDTVSWYQQALGQGPQFIFQYYEEEERQRGNFPDRFSGHQFPNYSSELNVNALLLGDSALYLCASSLGYEQYFGPGTRLTVT.

The V and J genes are TRBV6-5 and TRBJ1-2; D remains ambiguous. Germline CDR1 reads MNHEY; CDR2 reads SVGAGI. Trimming cost V 2 bases and J 8 bases, with 21 bases left between them. The CDR3 is 16 residues long. CDR3 DNA sequence: TGTGCCAGCAGTTACGACCGCCCGCCGTTTGTGGGAGGCTACACCTTC. Amino acids: CASSYDRPPFVGGYTF.

This clone was recorded a few times. The chain joins TRBV6-5 to TRBJ1-2; D is uncertain. Germline V lookup: CDR1 MNHEY, CDR2 SVGAGI. V was clipped by 2 bases and J by 6 bases, with 10 bases between them. The length of the CDR3 is 13 residues. CDR3 sequence reads: CASSYTRGDGYTF. The CDR3 DNA sequence: TGTGCCAGCAGTTACACACGGGGTGATGGCTACACCTTC.

CDR3 bases: TGCGCCAGCAGCCTTCCGGGACAGGGTACGGATGAGCAGTTCTTC. Translated: CASSLPGQGTDEQFF. J is TRBJ2-1 and V is TRBV4-1, with 9 nucleotides matching TRBD1. The trim removed 4 bases at V and 8 bases at J, leaving 9 bases unmatched. The germline CDR1 and CDR2 sequences are MGHRA and YSYEKL. This CDR3 spans 15 amino acids.

The rearrangement uses TRBV29-1 and TRBJ1-1; 7 nucleotides align to TRBD1. V trimming: 6 bases; J trimming: 2 bases; junction bases outside the gene matches: 6. There are 13 residues in the CDR3. Germline-derived CDR1 and CDR2 are SQVTM and ANQGSEA. The CDR3 DNA sequence: TGCAGCGTGGCCGGGACAGATAACACTGAAGCTTTCTTT. Its translation is CSVAGTDNTEAFF.

This clone has just a few counts. This sequence joins TRBV5-1 and TRBJ2-7; 7 positions agree with TRBD1. This CDR3 spans 14 amino acids. Germline V gene lookup returns CDR1 SGHRS and CDR2 YFSETQ. V trimming: 4 bases; J trimming: 6 bases; junction bases outside the gene matches: 10. CDR3 sequence reads: CASSIRDSWPEQYF. The CDR3 bases are TGCGCCAGCAGCATCCGGGACAGTTGGCCCGAGCAGTACTTC.